This entry is about one T cell receptor beta chain. In the original analysis: Reference gene primer amplification gave nucleated cell count estimates. The assay was immunoSEQ multiplex PCR, and TCRdb's table has in-frame clones only and misses some. V and J calls and clone size come straight from that table; D and trimming were deduced from the DNA. Of roughly 60,000 clones listed, 78% are singletons. The record originates from a study of blood T cell repertoires in COVID-19. Study at large: Material from acute and convalescent COVID-19 was sourced from the United States, Italy and Spain. In each case, the material was cDNA or gDNA derived from T cells, B-cell-depleted T cells, or PBMCs.

V was cut by 3 bases and J by 3 bases, with 12 bases left in between. Germline CDR1 MNHNS, CDR2 SASEGT. The CDR3 is 15 residues long. The source material was peripheral blood. This clonotype was obtained from a human donor in a cohort sampled during active COVID-19. V is TRBV6-1 and J is TRBJ2-1; maybe TRBD2 (6 bases). Here the CDR3 reads CASSETRFNYNEQFF. The CDR3 DNA reads TGTGCCAGCAGTGAGACTAGGTTCAACTACAATGAGCAGTTCTTC.